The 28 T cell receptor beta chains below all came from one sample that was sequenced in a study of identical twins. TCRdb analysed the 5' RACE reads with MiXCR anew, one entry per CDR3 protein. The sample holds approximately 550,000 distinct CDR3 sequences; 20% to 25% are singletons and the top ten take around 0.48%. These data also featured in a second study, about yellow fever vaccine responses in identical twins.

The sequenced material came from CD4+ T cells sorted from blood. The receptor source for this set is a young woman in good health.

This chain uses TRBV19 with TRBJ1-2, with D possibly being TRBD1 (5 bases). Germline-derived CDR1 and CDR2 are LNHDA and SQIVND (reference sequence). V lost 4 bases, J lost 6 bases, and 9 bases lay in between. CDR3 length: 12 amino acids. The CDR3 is CASSTGTHGYTF. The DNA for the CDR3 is TGTGCCAGTAGTACAGGGACCCATGGCTACACCTTC.

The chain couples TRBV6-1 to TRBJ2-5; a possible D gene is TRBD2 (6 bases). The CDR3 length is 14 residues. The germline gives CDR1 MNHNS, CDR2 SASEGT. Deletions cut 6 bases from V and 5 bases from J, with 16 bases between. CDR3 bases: TGTGCCAGCAGGCCCGGCGGGGTCGTGGAGACCCAGTACTTC. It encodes CASRPGGVVETQYF.

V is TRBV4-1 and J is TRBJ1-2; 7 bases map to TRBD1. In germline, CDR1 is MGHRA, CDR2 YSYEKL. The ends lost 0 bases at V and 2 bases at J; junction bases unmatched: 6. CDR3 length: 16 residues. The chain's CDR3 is CASSQDYGTVNYGYTF. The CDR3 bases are TGCGCCAGCAGCCAAGATTATGGGACAGTGAACTATGGCTACACCTTC.

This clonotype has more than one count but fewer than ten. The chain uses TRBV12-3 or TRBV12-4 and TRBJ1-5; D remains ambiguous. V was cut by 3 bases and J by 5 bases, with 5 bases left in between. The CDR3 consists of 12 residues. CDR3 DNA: TGTGCCAGCAGTTTTTGGGATCAGCCCCAGCATTTT. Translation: CASSFWDQPQHF.

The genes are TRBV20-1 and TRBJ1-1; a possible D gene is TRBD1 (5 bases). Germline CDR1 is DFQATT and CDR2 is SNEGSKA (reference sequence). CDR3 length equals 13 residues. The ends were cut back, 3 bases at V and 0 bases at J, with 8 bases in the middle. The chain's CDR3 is CSARGEVNTEAFF. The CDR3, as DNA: TGCAGTGCTAGGGGGGAGGTGAACACTGAAGCTTTCTTT.

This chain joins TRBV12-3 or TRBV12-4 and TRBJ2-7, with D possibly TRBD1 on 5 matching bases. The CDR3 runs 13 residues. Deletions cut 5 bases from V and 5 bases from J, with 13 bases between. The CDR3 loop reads CASSPPGKNEQYF. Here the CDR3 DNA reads TGTGCCAGCAGTCCCCCAGGGAAAAACGAGCAGTACTTC.

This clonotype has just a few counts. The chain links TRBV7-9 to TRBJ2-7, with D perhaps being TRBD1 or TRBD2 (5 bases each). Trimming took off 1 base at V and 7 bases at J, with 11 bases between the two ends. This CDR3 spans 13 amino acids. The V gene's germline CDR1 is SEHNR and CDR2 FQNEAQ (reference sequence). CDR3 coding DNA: TGTGCCAGCAGCTTAGTGGGGCGCGGGGAGCAGTACTTC. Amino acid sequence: CASSLVGRGEQYF.

The CDR3 region has the DNA TGTGCCAGCAGTTTGGCGGGCGGGGGGCGATACGAGCAGTACGTC. Translated, it gives CASSLAGGGRYEQYV. The V gene is TRBV12-3 or TRBV12-4, the J gene TRBJ2-7, with 8 bases matching TRBD2. V was pared by 3 bases and J by 4 bases, with 8 bases of the junction left unmatched. The CDR3 contains 15 residues.

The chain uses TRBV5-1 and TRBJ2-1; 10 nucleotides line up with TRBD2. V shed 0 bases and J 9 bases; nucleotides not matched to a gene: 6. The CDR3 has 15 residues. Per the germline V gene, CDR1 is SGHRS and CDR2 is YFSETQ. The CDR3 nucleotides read TGCGCCAGCAGCTTGGAGCGGGAGGGCCGGGGTGAGCAGTTCTTC. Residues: CASSLEREGRGEQFF.

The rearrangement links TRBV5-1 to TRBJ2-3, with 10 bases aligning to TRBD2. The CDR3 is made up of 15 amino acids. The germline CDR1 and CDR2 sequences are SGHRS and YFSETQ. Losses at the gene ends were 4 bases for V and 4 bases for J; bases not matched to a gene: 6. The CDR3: CASSPSGRAPDTQYF. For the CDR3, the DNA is TGCGCCAGCAGCCCCAGCGGGAGGGCCCCAGATACGCAGTATTTT.

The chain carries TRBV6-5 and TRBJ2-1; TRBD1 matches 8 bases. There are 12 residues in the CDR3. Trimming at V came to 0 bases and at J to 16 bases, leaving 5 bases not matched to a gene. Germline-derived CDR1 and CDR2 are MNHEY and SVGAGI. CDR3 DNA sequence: TGTGCCAGCAGTTACTCGCCAGGGGGCGAATTCTTC. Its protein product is CASSYSPGGEFF.

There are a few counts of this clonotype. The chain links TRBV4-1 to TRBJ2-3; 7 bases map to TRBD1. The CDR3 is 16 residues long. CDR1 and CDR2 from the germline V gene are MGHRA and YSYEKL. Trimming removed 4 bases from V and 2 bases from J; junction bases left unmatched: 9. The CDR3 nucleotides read TGCGCCAGCAGCCCTAAAAACAGGGGCACCACAGATACGCAGTATTTT. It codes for CASSPKNRGTTDTQYF.

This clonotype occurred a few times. The CDR3 loop is CASRLDLSSYNEQFF. DNA of the CDR3: TGCGCCAGCAGACTAGACCTGAGCTCCTACAATGAGCAGTTCTTC. This rearrangement joins TRBV5-1 to TRBJ2-1; possible D gene TRBD2, 5 bases. Trimming pared 5 bases from V and 0 bases from J, leaving 12 bases between. The CDR3 has 15 residues. The germline V gene encodes CDR1 SGHRS and CDR2 YFSETQ.

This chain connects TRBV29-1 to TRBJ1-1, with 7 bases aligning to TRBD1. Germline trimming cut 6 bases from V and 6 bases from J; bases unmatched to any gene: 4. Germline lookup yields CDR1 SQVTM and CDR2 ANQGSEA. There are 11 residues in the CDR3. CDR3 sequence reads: CSVRQGSEAFF. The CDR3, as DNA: TGCAGCGTACGACAGGGCTCTGAAGCTTTCTTT.

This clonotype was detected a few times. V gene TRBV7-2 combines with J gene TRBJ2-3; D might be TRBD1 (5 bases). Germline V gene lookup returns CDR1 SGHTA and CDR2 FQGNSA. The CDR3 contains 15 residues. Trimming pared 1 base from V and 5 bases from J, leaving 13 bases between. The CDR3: CASSLVVQGIDTQYF. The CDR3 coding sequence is TGTGCCAGCAGCTTAGTGGTGCAGGGAATAGATACGCAGTATTTT.

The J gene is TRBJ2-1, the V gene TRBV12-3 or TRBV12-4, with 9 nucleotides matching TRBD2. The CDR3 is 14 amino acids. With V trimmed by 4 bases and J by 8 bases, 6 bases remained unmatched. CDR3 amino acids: CASSSSGRWDEQFF. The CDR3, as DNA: TGTGCCAGCAGTTCCAGCGGGAGGTGGGATGAGCAGTTCTTC.

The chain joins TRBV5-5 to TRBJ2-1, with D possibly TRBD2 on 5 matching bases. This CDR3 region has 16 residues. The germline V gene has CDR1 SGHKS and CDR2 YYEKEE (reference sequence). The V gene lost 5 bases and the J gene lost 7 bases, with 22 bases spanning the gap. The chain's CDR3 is CASSQRGGSGGNEQFF. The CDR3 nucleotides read TGTGCCAGCAGTCAACGAGGAGGTTCCGGTGGAAATGAGCAGTTCTTC.

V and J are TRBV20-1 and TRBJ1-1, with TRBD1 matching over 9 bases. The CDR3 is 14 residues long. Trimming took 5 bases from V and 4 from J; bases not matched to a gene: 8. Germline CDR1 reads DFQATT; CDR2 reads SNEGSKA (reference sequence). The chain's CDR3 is CSAAQGAPGTEAFF. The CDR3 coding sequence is TGCAGTGCTGCACAGGGGGCGCCGGGCACTGAAGCTTTCTTT.

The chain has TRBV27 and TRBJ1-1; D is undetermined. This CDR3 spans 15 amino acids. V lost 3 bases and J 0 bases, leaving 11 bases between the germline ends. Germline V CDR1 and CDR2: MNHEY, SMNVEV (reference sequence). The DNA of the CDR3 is TGTGCCAGCAGTTTTAGCCAGATGGTGAACACTGAAGCTTTCTTT. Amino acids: CASSFSQMVNTEAFF.

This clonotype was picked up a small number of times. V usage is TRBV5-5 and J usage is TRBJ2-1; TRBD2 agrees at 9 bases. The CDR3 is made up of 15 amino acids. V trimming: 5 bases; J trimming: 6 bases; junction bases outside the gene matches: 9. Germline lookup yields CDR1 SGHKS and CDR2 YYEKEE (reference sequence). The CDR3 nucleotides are TGTGCCAGCAGTTATATAGCGGGAGCATCCAATGAGCAGTTCTTC. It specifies CASSYIAGASNEQFF.

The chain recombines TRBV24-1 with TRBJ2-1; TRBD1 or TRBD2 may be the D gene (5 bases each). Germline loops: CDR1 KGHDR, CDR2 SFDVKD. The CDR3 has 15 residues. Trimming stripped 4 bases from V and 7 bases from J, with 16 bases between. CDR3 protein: CATSDPTGAANEQFF. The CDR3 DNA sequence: TGTGCCACCAGTGACCCGACCGGGGCAGCTAATGAGCAGTTCTTC.

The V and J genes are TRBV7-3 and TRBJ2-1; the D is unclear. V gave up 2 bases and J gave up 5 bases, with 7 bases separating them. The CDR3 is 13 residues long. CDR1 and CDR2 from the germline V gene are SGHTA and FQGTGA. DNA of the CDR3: TGTGCCAGCAGCTTAGTTTCGGACAATGAGCAGTTCTTC. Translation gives CASSLVSDNEQFF.

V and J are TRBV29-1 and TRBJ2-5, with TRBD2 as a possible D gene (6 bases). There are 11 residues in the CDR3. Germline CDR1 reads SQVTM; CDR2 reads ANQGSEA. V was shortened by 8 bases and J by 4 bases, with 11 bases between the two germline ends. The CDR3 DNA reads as TGCAGCTGTGGGGGAGGAGAGACCCAGTACTTC. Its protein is CSCGGGETQYF.

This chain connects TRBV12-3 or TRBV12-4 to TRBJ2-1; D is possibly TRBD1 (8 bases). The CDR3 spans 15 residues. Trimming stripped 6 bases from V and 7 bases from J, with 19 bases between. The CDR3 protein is CASSHGQGGTNEQFF. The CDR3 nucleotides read TGTGCCAGCAGCCATGGACAGGGAGGGACAAATGAGCAGTTCTTC.

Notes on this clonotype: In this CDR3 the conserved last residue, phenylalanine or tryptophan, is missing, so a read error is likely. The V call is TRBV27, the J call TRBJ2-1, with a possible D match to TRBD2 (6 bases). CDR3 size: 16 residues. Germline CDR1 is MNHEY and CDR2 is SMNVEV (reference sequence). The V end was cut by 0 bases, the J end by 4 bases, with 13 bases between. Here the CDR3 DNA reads TGTGCCAGCAGTTTATCGTCAGGGAGGTTGTACAATGAGCAGTTCTAC. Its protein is CASSLSSGRLYNEQFY.

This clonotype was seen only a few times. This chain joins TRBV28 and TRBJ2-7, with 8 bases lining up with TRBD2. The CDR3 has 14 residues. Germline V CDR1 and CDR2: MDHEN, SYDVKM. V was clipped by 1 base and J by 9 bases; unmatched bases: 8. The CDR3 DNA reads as TGTGCCAGCAGTTTATTAGGGGCTAGCGGGTGGCAGTACTTC. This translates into CASSLLGASGWQYF. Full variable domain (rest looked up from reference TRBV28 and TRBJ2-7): DVKVTQSSRYLVKRTGEKVFLECVQDMDHENMFWYRQDPGLGLRLIYFSYDVKMKEKGDIPEGYSVSREKKERFSLILESASTNQTSMYLCASSLLGASGWQYFGPGTRLTVT.

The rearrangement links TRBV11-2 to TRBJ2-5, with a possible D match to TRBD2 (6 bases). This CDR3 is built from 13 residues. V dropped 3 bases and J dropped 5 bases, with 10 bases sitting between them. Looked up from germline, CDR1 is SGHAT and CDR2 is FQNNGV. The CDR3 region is CASSLGEVETQYF. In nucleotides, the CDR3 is TGTGCCAGCAGCTTGGGGGAGGTGGAGACCCAGTACTTC. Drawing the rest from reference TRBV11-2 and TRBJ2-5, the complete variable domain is EAGVAQSPRYKIIEKRQSVAFWCNPISGHATLYWYQQILGQGPKLLIQFQNNGVVDDSQLPKDRFSAERLKGVDSTLKIQPAKLEDSAVYLCASSLGEVETQYFGPGTRLLVL.

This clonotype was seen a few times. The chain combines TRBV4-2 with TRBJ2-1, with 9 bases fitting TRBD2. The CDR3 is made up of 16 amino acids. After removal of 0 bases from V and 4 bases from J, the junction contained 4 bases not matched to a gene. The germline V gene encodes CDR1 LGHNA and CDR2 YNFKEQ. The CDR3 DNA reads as TGTGCCAGCAGCCAAGATCAGAGCGGGGGGTACAATGAGCAGTTCTTC. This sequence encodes CASSQDQSGGYNEQFF.